This record looks at one T cell receptor (beta chain) sequence and its context. The sample is drawn from a study of OX40 agonist ivuxolimab in advanced cancers. About the research overall: Antecedent anti-PD-1, anti-PD-L1 or anti-CTLA-4 therapy was permissible, with under 50% having received some.

Germline-derived CDR1 and CDR2 are LNHDA and SQIVND (reference sequence). The CDR3 extends over 14 amino acids. J gave up 3 bases and V 10 bases, and 9 bases lay outside the gene matches. The repertoire was sequenced with immunoSEQ multiplex PCR; TCRdb's copy has only in-frame clones and lacks some. The table has approximately 100,000 clones, approximately 90% seen once; the top ten hold under 0.4%. This specimen was CD4+ or CD8+ T cells sorted from blood, taken in a trial of the OX40 agonist ivuxolimab. This chain connects TRBV19 to TRBJ1-5; the match to TRBD1 covers 7 bases. This TCR derives from an adult with an advanced solid tumor such as melanoma, head and neck, liver or kidney cancer. CDR3 sequence: CAISPDRSNQPQHF. The CDR3 region has the DNA TGTGCCATATCCCCGGACAGGTCCAATCAGCCCCAGCATTTT.